The 8 T cell receptor beta chains given below trace back to one sample, sequenced in a study of molecular identifiers for immune sequencing clone quantification. Each CDR3 protein gets one entry after TCRdb re-called the PCR reads with MiXCR. Of approximately 500,000 distinct CDR3 sequences listed, roughly 23% are singletons. Specimen: naive CD8+ T cells from blood, with Jurkat cell RNA spiked in. Subset noted: FACS-sorted CD8+CD4-CCR7+CD45RA+ naive T cells. The source of these receptors is a human donor in good health. Some libraries in this study had Jurkat cell RNA spiked in.

Many counts were recorded for this clonotype. The V gene is TRBV7-2, the J gene TRBJ2-3; tentatively, D is TRBD2 (6 bases). Between the trimmed V and J ends, which lost 1 base and 0 bases, there was a span of 11 bases. This CDR3 is 16 amino acids long. Germline-derived CDR1 and CDR2 are SGHTA and FQGNSA. The CDR3 nucleotides are TGTGCCAGCAGCTTAGTGGCTAGCGCTAGCACAGATACGCAGTATTTT. Amino acids: CASSLVASASTDTQYF.

The V call is TRBV12-5, the J call TRBJ2-7, with no clear D. Germline V lookup: CDR1 LGHNT, CDR2 FRNRAP. The V end lost 3 bases, the J end lost 2 bases, and 5 bases lay between the germline ends. The length of the CDR3 is 12 residues. The CDR3 sequence is CASGLWTYEQYF. Written as DNA, the CDR3 is TGTGCTAGTGGTTTATGGACCTACGAGCAGTACTTC.

This clonotype was counted at least ten times. V gene TRBV4-2 combines with J gene TRBJ1-1, with 12 nucleotides matching TRBD1. In germline, CDR1 is LGHNA, CDR2 YNFKEQ. The CDR3 runs 15 residues. The trim removed 1 base at V and 9 bases at J, leaving 6 bases unmatched. The DNA for the CDR3 is TGTGCCAGCAGCCAAGGGGACAGGGGGCAGACTAAAGCTTTCTTT. Translation gives CASSQGDRGQTKAFF.

This clonotype came up many times. Written as DNA, the CDR3 is TGTGCCAGCAGTCCAGACAGTACCAAAGAGACCCAGTACTTC. Its protein product is CASSPDSTKETQYF. The chain uses TRBV28 and TRBJ2-5; weak D call: TRBD1 (5 bases). Trimming pared 5 bases from V and 3 bases from J, leaving 13 bases between. The CDR3 contains 14 residues. Germline lookup yields CDR1 MDHEN and CDR2 SYDVKM.

To note about this clonotype: A clone one base away is much larger, so this may be a read error. This chain connects TRBV29-1 to TRBJ2-7; 7 positions agree with TRBD2. The CDR3 runs to 14 residues. Germline values: CDR1 SQVTM, CDR2 ANQGSEA. The CDR3 region is CSVEGQGLTYERYF. The CDR3 nucleotides are TGCAGCGTTGAAGGGCAGGGACTAACCTACGAGCGGTACTTC.

A few counts support this clonotype. This rearrangement joins TRBV2 to TRBJ2-6; no firm D call. Germline V gene sequence: CDR1 SNHLY, CDR2 FYNNEI. The CDR3 extends over 15 amino acids. Trimming shortened V by 8 bases and J by 0 bases, and 11 bases separated the two germline ends. Here the CDR3 DNA reads TGTGCCAGCGCCGAGCCCTACTCTGGGGCCAACGTCCTGACTTTC. Encoded protein: CASAEPYSGANVLTF.

To note about this clonotype: This may be a read error, as it is one base from a much larger clone. This chain joins TRBV12-3 or TRBV12-4 and TRBJ2-3; 8 nucleotides agree with TRBD2. This CDR3 is built from 14 residues. DNA for the CDR3: TGTGCCAGCGGCGGGGGGCTACGCACAGATCCGCAGTATTTT. This codes for CASGGGLRTDPQYF.

Comment on this clonotype: The junction shows a germline mismatch at one end, possibly a read error. The V call is TRBV12-3 or TRBV12-4, the J call TRBJ2-7; no firm D call. CDR3 length: 13 amino acids. The CDR3 region has the DNA TGTGCCAGCAGTTTGTCCAGTTCCTACGAGCAGTGCTTC. It codes for CASSLSSSYEQCF.